This T cell receptor (beta chain) stems from a study of shared clonotypes between healthy human individuals. Points on this clone: Its antigen is currently unknown.

Study results and limitations: Few donors limited the genetic and exposure-history diversity represented. With a handful of donors compared, about 5.2% of naive CD4 clonotypes were shared. The authors sampled blood alone, and tissue repertoires likely differ.

It was CD45RO-negative cells, positively selected for CCR7, that made up naive CD8 cells, with terminally differentiated effector memory CD45RA+ cells excluded. Germline V lookup: CDR1 SEHNR, CDR2 FQNEAQ (reference sequence). Trimming stripped 1 base from V and 0 bases from J, with 10 bases between. The CDR3 contains 15 residues. Sequencing used immunoSEQ multiplex PCR; TCRdb keeps in-frame clones, though not all of them. The table records millions of clones, about 95% of them present only once. What was sequenced was naive CD8+ T cells sorted from blood. The chain combines TRBV7-9 with TRBJ2-7; D uncertain. This clonotype was sampled from a man between 18 and 35 years old in good health. In nucleotides, the CDR3 is TGTGCCAGCAGCTTAGGGGTGGGCAGCTCCTACGAGCAGTACTTC. It is translated as CASSLGVGSSYEQYF.